This entry is about one T cell receptor (beta chain). A J-beta primer mix and a sample-barcoded 5' primer were used in a second PCR of roughly 7 to 12 cycles. TCRdb itself ran the 5' RACE reads through MiXCR, one entry per CDR3 protein. The sample carries over a million distinct CDR3 sequences, about 43% recorded once. The data derive from a study of blood T cells in healthy people across ages. Healthy Caucasian individuals from Russia aged 6 to 90 served as donors. A minimum of 6 micrograms of total RNA was extracted per sample. The CDR3 has 15 amino acids. With 8 bases clipped from V and 3 bases from J, the junction kept 5 bases outside the gene matches. Germline V lookup: CDR1 DFQATT, CDR2 SNEGSKA (reference sequence).

The TCR sequence derives from a woman between 18 and 29 years old in good health. Specimen: blood. V and J are TRBV20-1 and TRBJ2-2; 14 positions match TRBD2. CDR3 protein: CSQTSGGEDTGELFF. The CDR3 bases are TGCAGTCAGACTAGCGGGGGGGAGGACACCGGGGAGCTGTTTTTT.